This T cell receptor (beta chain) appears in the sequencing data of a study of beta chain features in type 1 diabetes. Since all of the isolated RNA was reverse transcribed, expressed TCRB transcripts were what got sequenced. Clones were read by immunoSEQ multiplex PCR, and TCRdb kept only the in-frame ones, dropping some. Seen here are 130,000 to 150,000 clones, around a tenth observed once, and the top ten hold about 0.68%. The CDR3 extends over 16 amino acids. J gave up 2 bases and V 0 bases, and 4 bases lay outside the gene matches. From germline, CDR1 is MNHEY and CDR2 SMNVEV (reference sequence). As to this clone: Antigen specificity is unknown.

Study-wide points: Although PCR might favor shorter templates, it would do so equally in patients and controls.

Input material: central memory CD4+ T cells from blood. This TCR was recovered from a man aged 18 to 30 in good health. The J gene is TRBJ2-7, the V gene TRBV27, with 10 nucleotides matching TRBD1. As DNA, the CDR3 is TGTGCCAGCAGTTTATCTTGGGGACAGGGGCCCTACGAGCAGTACTTC. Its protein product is CASSLSWGQGPYEQYF.